This TCR beta chain was retrieved from a study of molecular identifiers for immune sequencing clone quantification. In the study overall: Four of five RNA aliquots from around 18,000 or 91,000 naive CD8 T cells were sequenced. Regarding the study as a whole: Highly expanded clone sizes could be underestimated through barcode sharing by identical TCR molecules. Clones carrying above 20 RNA copies accounted for over 98% of effector molecules, under 1% in naive cells.

The sorting of naive CD8 T cells used the CD8+CD4-CCR7+CD45RA+ phenotype. Deletions cut 5 bases from V and 6 bases from J, with 19 bases between. Germline V gene data show CDR1 as SGHVS and CDR2 as FQNEAQ. This CDR3 is 16 amino acids long. A single record per CDR3 protein comes from TCRdb applying MiXCR to the PCR reads. This table has some 320,000 distinct CDR3 sequences, 20% to 25% appearing once. This clonotype occurred many times. Its target is not known. This chain joins TRBV7-8 and TRBJ1-4, with a tentative D call TRBD1 (5 bases). The sequence derives from a human donor in good health. Some libraries in this study had Jurkat cell RNA spiked in. Sample: naive CD8+ T cells from blood, with Jurkat cell RNA spiked in. The subset here: FACS-sorted CD8+CD4-CCR7+CD45RA+ naive T cells. The CDR3 loop reads CASSMAGTPVYEKLFF. CDR3 nucleotides: TGTGCCAGCAGCATGGCAGGGACCCCGGTGTATGAAAAACTGTTTTTT. The full variable domain, in which reference TRBV7-8 and TRBJ1-4 provide the parts outside the CDR3, is GAGVSQSPRYKVAKRGQDVALRCDPISGHVSLFWYQQALGQGPEFLTYFQNEAQLDKSGLPSDRFFAERPEGSVSTLKIQRTQQEDSAVYLCASSMAGTPVYEKLFFGSGTQLSVL.